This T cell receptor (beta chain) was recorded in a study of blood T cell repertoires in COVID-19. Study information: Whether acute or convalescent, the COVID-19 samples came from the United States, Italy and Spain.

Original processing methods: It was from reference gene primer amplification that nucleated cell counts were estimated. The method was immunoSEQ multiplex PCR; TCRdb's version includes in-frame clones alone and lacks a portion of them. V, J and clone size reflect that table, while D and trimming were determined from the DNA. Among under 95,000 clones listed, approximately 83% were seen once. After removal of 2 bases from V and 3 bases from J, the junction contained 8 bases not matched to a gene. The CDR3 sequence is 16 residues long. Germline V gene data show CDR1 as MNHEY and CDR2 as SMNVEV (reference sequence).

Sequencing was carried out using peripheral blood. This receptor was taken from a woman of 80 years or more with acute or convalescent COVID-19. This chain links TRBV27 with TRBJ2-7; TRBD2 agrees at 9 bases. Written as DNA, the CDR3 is TGTGCCAGCAGTTTAAGTAGTAGCGGGAGTTTCTACGAGCAGTACTTC. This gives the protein CASSLSSSGSFYEQYF.